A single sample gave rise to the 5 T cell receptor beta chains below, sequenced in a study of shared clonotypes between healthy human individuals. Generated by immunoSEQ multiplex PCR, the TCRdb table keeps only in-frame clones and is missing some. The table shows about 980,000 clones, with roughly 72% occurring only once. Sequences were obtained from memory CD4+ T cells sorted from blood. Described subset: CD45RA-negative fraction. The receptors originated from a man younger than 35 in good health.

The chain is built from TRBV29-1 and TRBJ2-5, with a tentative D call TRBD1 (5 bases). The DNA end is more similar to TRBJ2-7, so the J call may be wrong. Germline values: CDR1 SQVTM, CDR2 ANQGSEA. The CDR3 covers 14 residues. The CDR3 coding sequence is TGCAGCGTTGAAAGCTTTCAGGGCTCCTACGAGCAGTACTTC. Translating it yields CSVESFQGSYEQYF.

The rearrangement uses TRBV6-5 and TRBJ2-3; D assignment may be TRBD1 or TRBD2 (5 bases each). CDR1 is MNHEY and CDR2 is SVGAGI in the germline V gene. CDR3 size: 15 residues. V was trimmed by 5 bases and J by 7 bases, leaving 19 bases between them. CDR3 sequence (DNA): TGTGCCAGCAGTCGCTCATCCGGGACGGGTAATACGCAGTATTTT. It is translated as CASSRSSGTGNTQYF.

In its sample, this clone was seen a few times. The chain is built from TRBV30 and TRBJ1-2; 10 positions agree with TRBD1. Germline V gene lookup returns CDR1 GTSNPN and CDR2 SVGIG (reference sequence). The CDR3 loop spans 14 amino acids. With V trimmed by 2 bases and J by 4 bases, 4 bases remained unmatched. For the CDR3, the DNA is TGTGCCTGGAGTATAAGGGACAGGGGCTATGGCTACACCTTC. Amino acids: CAWSIRDRGYGYTF.

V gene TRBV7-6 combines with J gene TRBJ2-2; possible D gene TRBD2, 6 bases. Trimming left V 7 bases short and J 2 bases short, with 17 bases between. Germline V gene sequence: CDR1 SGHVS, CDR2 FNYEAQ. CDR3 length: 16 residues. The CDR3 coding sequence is TGTGCCAGCAAAGGGGATAGCGGTCAAAACACCGGGGAGCTGTTTTTT. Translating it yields CASKGDSGQNTGELFF.

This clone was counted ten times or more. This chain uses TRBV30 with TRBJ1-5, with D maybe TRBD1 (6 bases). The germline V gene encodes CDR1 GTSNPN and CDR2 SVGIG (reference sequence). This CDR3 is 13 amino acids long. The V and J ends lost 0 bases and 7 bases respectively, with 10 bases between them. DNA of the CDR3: TGTGCCTGGAGTGTGTCCAGGGGCCAGCCCCAGCATTTT. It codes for CAWSVSRGQPQHF.